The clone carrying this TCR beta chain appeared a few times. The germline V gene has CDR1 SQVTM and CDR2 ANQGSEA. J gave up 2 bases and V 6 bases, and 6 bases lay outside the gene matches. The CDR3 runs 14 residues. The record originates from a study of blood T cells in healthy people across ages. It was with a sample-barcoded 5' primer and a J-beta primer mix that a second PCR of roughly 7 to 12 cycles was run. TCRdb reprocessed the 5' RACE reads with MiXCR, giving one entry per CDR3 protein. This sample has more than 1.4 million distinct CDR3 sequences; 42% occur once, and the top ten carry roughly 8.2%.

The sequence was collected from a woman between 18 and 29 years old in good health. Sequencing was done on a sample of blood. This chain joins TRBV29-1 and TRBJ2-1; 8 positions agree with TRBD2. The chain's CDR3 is CSVPGGETYNEQFF. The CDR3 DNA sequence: TGCAGCGTGCCCGGGGGGGAAACCTACAATGAGCAGTTCTTC.